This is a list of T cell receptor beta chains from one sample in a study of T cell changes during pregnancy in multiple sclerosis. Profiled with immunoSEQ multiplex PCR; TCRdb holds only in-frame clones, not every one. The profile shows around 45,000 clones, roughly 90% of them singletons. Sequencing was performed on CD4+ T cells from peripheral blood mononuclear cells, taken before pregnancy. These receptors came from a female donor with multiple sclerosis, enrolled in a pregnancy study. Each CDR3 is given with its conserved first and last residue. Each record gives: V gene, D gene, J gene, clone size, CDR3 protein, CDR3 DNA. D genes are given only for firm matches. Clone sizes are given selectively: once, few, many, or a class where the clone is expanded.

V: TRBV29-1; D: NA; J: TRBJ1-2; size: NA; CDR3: CSVERGQGIWGYTF; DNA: TGCAGCGTTGAAAGAGGGCAAGGGATCTGGGGCTACACCTTC
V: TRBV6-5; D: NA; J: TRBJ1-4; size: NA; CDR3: CHHPGAEKLFF; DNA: TGTCATCATCCAGGCGCAGAAAAACTGTTTTTT
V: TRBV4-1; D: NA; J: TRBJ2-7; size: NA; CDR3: CASSQPTVNYEQYF; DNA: TGCGCCAGCAGCCAGCCGACAGTAAACTACGAGCAGTACTTC
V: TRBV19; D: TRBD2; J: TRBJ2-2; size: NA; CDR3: CASSPTGLANTGELFF; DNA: TGTGCCAGTAGTCCGACGGGACTAGCGAACACCGGGGAGCTGTTTTTT
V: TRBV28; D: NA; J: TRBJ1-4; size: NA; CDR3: CASTSGGRFEKLFF; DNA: TGTGCCAGCACCTCCGGGGGGAGATTTGAAAAACTGTTTTTT
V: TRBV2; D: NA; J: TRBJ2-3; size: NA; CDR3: CASGGLADTQYF; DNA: TGTGCCAGCGGGGGCTTAGCGGATACGCAGTATTTT
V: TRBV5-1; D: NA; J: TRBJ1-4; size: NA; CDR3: CASSRGTNEKLFF; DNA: TGCGCCAGCAGTAGGGGGACTAATGAAAAACTGTTTTTT
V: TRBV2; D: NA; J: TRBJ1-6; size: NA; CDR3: CASSDGGDSPLHF; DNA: TGTGCCAGCAGTGACGGCGGAGATTCACCCCTCCACTTT
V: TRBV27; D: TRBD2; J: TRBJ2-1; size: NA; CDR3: CASSKTSGRLYNEQFF; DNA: TGTGCCAGCAGTAAGACTAGCGGGAGGTTATACAATGAGCAGTTCTTC
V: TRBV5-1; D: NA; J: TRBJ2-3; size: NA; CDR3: CASSLAMSTDTQYF; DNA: TGCGCCAGCAGCTTGGCCATGAGCACAGATACGCAGTATTTT
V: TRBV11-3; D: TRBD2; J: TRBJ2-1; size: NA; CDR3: CASSRGLAGVGDEQFF; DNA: TGTGCCAGCAGCCGGGGACTAGCGGGAGTCGGAGATGAGCAGTTCTTC
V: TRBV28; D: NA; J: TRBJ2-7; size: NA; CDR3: CASSFSGNFYEQYF; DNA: TGTGCCAGCAGTTTTTCCGGGAACTTCTACGAGCAGTACTTC
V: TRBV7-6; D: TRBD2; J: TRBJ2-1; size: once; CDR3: CASSSERTSGVNEQFF; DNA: TGTGCCAGCAGCTCGGAAAGGACTAGCGGGGTCAATGAGCAGTTCTTC
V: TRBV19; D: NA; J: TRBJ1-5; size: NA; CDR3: CASSIRGSNQPQHF; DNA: TGTGCCAGTAGTATTCGGGGGAGCAATCAGCCCCAGCATTTT
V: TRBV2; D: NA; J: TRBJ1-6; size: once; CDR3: CASNLELTRGSPLHF; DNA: TGTGCCAGCAACCTGGAGTTGACAAGGGGTTCACCCCTCCACTTT
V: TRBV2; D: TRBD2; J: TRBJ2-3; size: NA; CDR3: CARTSGRTSTDTQYF; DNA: TGTGCCAGGACTAGCGGGCGTACTAGCACAGATACGCAGTATTTT
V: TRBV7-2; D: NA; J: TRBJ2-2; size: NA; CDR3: CASSFSQGGTGELFF; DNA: TGTGCCAGCAGCTTTTCACAGGGTGGCACCGGGGAGCTGTTTTTT
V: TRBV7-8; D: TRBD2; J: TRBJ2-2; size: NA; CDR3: CASSSSGGGGELFF; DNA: TGTGCCAGCAGCAGTAGCGGGGGGGGCGGGGAGCTGTTTTTT
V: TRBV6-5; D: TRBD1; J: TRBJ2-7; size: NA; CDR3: CASKRSRDSSYEQYF; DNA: TGTGCCAGCAAGCGGTCCCGGGACAGCTCCTACGAGCAGTACTTC
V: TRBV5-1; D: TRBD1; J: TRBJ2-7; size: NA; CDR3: CASSLGQGTQSAYEQYF; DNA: TGCGCCAGCAGCTTGGGACAGGGGACCCAAAGTGCCTACGAGCAGTACTTC
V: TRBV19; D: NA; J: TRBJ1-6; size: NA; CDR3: CASSIRGPNSPLHF; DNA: TGTGCCAGTAGTATAAGGGGCCCCAATTCACCCCTCCACTTT
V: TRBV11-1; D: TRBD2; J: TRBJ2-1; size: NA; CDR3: CASSLWTSSNEQFF; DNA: TGTGCCAGCAGCCTCTGGACTAGCTCCAATGAGCAGTTCTTC
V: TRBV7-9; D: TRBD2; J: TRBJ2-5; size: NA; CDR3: CASSPPHRLADKETQYF; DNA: TGTGCCAGCAGCCCACCCCACCGACTAGCGGACAAAGAGACCCAGTACTTC
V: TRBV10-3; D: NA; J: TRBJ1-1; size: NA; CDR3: CAITPRRNTEAFF; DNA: TGTGCCATCACCCCCCGGAGGAACACTGAAGCTTTCTTT
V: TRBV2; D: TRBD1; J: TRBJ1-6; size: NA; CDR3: CASRLQGDNSPLHF; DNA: TGTGCCAGCAGGTTACAGGGGGATAATTCACCCCTCCACTTT
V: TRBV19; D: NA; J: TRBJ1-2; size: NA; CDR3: CASSPSGAGRDAYDYTF; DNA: TGTGCCAGTAGTCCTAGCGGCGCGGGCAGAGACGCTTATGACTACACCTTC
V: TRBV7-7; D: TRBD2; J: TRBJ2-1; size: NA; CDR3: CASSLGSGRYNEQFF; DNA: TGTGCCAGCAGCTTAGGTAGCGGGCGGTACAATGAGCAGTTCTTC
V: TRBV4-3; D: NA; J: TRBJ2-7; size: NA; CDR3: CASSQERVGSYEQYF; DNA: TGCGCCAGCAGCCAAGAACGGGTCGGATCCTACGAGCAGTACTTC
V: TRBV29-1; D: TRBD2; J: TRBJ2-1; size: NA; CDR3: CSVHPGTSGRAHNEQFF; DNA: TGCAGCGTTCACCCCGGGACTAGCGGGAGGGCCCATAATGAGCAGTTCTTC
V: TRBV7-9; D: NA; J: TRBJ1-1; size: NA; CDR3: CASSTRLLNTEAFF; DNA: TGTGCCAGCAGCACACGACTGTTGAACACTGAAGCTTTCTTT
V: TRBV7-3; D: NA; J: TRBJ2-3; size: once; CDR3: CASSSNTDTQYF; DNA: TGTGCCAGCAGCTCCAACACAGATACGCAGTATTTT
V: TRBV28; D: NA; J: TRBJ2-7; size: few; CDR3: CASSRGGLGGQYF; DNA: TGTGCCAGCAGTAGGGGCGGATTAGGGGGGCAGTACTTC
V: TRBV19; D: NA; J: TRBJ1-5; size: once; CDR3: CASSVGRSGGPQHF; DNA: TGTGCCAGTAGTGTAGGACGGTCCGGGGGGCCCCAGCATTTT
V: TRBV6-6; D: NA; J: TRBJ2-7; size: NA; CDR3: CASRGNYEQYF; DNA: TGTGCCAGCAGGGGCAACTACGAGCAGTACTTC
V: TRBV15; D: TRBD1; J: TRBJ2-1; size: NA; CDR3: CATSRDRQGPNEQFF; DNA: TGTGCCACCAGCAGAGATCGACAGGGGCCTAATGAGCAGTTCTTC
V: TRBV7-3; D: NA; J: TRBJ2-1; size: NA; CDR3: CASSLQQGTYNEQFF; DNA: TGTGCCAGCAGCTTACAACAGGGCACCTACAATGAGCAGTTCTTC
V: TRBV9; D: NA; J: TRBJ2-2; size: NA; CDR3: CASSAFASGTTNTGELFF; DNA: TGTGCCAGCAGCGCCTTTGCATCCGGGACAACGAACACCGGGGAGCTGTTTTTT
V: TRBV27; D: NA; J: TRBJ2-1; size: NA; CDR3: CASRGPGLYNEQFF; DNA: TGTGCCAGCAGGGGACCGGGACTCTACAATGAGCAGTTCTTC
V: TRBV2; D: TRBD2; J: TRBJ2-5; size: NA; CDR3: CASSEVEEAGGTQYF; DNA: TGTGCCAGCAGTGAAGTGGAGGAAGCGGGGGGGACCCAGTACTTC
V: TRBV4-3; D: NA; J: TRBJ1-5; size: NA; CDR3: CASSQETVIQPQHF; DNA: TGCGCCAGCAGCCAAGAGACAGTTATTCAGCCCCAGCACTTT
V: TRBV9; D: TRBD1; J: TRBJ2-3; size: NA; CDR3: CASSVTTGLDTQYF; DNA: TGTGCCAGCAGCGTAACGACAGGGTTGGATACGCAGTATTTT
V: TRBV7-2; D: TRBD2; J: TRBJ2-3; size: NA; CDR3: CASSLEQRGATDTQYF; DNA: TGTGCCAGCAGCTTAGAGCAGCGGGGGGCCACAGATACGCAGTATTTT
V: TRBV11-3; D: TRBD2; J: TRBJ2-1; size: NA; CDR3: CASSIRSGKSSYNEQFF; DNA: TGTGCCAGCAGCATTCGTAGCGGGAAGAGCTCCTACAATGAGCAGTTCTTC
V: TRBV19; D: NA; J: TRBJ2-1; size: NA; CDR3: CASSIVGASGNEQFF; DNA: TGTGCCAGTAGTATAGTAGGCGCATCGGGTAATGAGCAGTTCTTC
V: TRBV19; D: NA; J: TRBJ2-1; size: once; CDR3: CASSMRVGGSYNEQFF; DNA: TGTGCCAGTAGTATGAGGGTGGGCGGCTCCTACAATGAGCAGTTCTTC
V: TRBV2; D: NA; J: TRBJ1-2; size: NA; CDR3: CASGKNGQSSNYGYTF; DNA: TGTGCCAGCGGGAAAAATGGACAGTCGTCTAACTATGGCTACACCTTC
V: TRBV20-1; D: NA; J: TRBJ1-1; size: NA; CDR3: CSALAYREAFF; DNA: TGCAGTGCTCTCGCTTATCGGGAAGCTTTCTTT
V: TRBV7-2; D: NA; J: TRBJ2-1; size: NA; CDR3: CASSFPGSNEQFF; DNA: TGTGCCAGCAGCTTTCCCGGGTCCAATGAGCAGTTCTTC
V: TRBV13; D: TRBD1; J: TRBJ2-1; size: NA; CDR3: CASSWGTGKGNEQFF; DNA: TGTGCCAGCAGCTGGGGGACAGGGAAAGGAAATGAGCAGTTCTTC
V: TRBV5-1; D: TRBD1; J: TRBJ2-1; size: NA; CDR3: CASSLKQGANEQFF; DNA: TGCGCCAGCAGCTTGAAACAGGGGGCCAATGAGCAGTTCTTC
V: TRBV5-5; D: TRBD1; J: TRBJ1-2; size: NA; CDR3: CASSLVTGSLGDGYTF; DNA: TGTGCCAGCAGCTTGGTGACAGGGTCCCTAGGCGATGGCTACACCTTC
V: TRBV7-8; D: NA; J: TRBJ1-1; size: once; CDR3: CASSLRQNLNTEAFF; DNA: TGTGCCAGCAGCTTAAGACAGAATTTGAACACTGAAGCTTTCTTT
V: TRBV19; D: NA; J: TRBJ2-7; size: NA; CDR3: CASSTEDGYEQYF; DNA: TGTGCCAGTAGTACGGAGGACGGCTACGAGCAGTACTTC
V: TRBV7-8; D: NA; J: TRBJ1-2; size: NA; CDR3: CASSPNWGVQVNYGYTF; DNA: TGTGCCAGCAGCCCGAACTGGGGGGTACAGGTGAACTATGGCTACACCTTC
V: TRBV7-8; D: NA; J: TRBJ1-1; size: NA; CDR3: CASSLKLGALNTEAFF; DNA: TGTGCCAGCAGCTTGAAACTGGGGGCTTTGAACACTGAAGCTTTCTTT